The clone carrying this TCR beta chain was detected ten times or more. These data belong to a study of breast tumors, draining lymph nodes, adjacent tissues. J was trimmed by 10 bases and V by 5 bases; bases with no gene match: 16. The CDR3 runs 17 residues. Per the germline V gene, CDR1 is MNHNS and CDR2 is SASEGT. TCRdb analysed the multiplex PCR reads with MiXCR anew, one entry per CDR3 protein. The table lists under 150,000 distinct CDR3 sequences, about 20% of them singletons. Breast cancer patients provided tissue from their axillary draining lymph nodes. V usage is TRBV6-1 and J usage is TRBJ1-6, with 8 positions matching TRBD1. Material for sequencing was axillary lymph node tissue. The origin of this receptor is a female donor with breast cancer. Some clones in this sample may be carry-over from other donors' samples. This CDR3 is CASSLYPLGTGGSPLHF. The CDR3 DNA reads TGTGCCAGCAGTCTATACCCCCTAGGGACAGGAGGATCACCCCTCCACTTT.